This is a list of T cell receptor beta chains from one sample in a study of blood T cell repertoires in COVID-19. Some clones are missing from TCRdb's copy, which holds only in-frame ones; the method was immunoSEQ multiplex PCR. The sample lists 350,000 to 400,000 clones, 70% to 90% occurring once. The sequencing sample was made of PBMCs or T cells enriched from blood (not recorded which). The receptors shown here come from a woman aged 30 to 39 with acute COVID-19. Each CDR3 is given with its conserved first and last residue. A D gene is named only where the DNA matches it firmly.

v_call: TRBV27
d_call: -
j_call: TRBJ1-6
cdr3_aa: CASSIGQTGSSPLHF

v_call: TRBV23-1
d_call: TRBD1
j_call: TRBJ2-7
cdr3_aa: CASKRDSTYEQYF

v_call: TRBV5-5
d_call: TRBD2
j_call: TRBJ2-1
cdr3_aa: CASSWGTSGGFNEQFF

v_call: TRBV5-4
d_call: TRBD1
j_call: TRBJ2-1
cdr3_aa: CASSQYSDRAYNEQFF

v_call: TRBV21-1
d_call: -
j_call: TRBJ2-7
cdr3_aa: CASNATREAGNEQYF

v_call: TRBV11-2
d_call: TRBD2
j_call: TRBJ2-1
cdr3_aa: CASSLVSGGNPHEQFF

v_call: TRBV3-1/TRBV3-2
d_call: TRBD1
j_call: TRBJ1-2
cdr3_aa: CASSPDRDLNYGYTF

v_call: TRBV2
d_call: TRBD2
j_call: TRBJ2-7
cdr3_aa: CASSAGGGSYEQYF

v_call: TRBV14
d_call: -
j_call: TRBJ1-1
cdr3_aa: CASSQDVRGPNTEAFF

v_call: TRBV11-3
d_call: -
j_call: TRBJ2-1
cdr3_aa: CASSLDGSSYNEQFF

v_call: TRBV5-6
d_call: -
j_call: TRBJ1-4
cdr3_aa: CASSRTERNEKLFF

v_call: TRBV18
d_call: TRBD2
j_call: TRBJ2-5
cdr3_aa: CASSPARAGGQETQYF

v_call: TRBV10-1
d_call: TRBD1
j_call: TRBJ2-7
cdr3_aa: CASSEVWDRDEQYF

v_call: TRBV25-1
d_call: -
j_call: TRBJ2-2
cdr3_aa: CASSELRQDTGELFF

v_call: TRBV5-8
d_call: TRBD1
j_call: TRBJ2-3
cdr3_aa: CASSLDRGRTDTQYF

v_call: TRBV7-2
d_call: TRBD1
j_call: TRBJ2-1
cdr3_aa: CASSLRRGTGGDEQFF

v_call: TRBV29-1
d_call: -
j_call: TRBJ1-4
cdr3_aa: CSGIRGANEKLFF

v_call: TRBV6-2/TRBV6-3
d_call: -
j_call: TRBJ1-5
cdr3_aa: CASSFTYRPGNQPQHF

v_call: TRBV5-1
d_call: TRBD1
j_call: TRBJ1-1
cdr3_aa: CASRPGQVNTEAFF

v_call: TRBV18
d_call: TRBD1
j_call: TRBJ2-7
cdr3_aa: CASSPRDRINPYEQYF

v_call: TRBV9
d_call: TRBD1
j_call: TRBJ1-1
cdr3_aa: CASSVGGTGTTEAFF

v_call: TRBV5-1
d_call: -
j_call: TRBJ2-7
cdr3_aa: CASSLVETKSEQYF

v_call: TRBV12-5
d_call: -
j_call: TRBJ1-5
cdr3_aa: CASGPTGENQPQHF

v_call: TRBV18
d_call: TRBD1
j_call: TRBJ1-2
cdr3_aa: CASSPVGQASYGYTF

v_call: TRBV30
d_call: -
j_call: TRBJ2-7
cdr3_aa: CAWRGRDRAYEQYF

v_call: TRBV6-5
d_call: TRBD1
j_call: TRBJ1-2
cdr3_aa: CASSPGQGHYGYTF

v_call: TRBV7-3
d_call: TRBD2
j_call: TRBJ2-3
cdr3_aa: CASSRGGSTDTQYF

v_call: TRBV18
d_call: TRBD2
j_call: TRBJ2-7
cdr3_aa: CASSLGGTRATYEQYF

v_call: TRBV11-1
d_call: TRBD2
j_call: TRBJ2-3
cdr3_aa: CASSAGTSGPRTQYF

v_call: TRBV2
d_call: TRBD1
j_call: TRBJ1-2
cdr3_aa: CASENRGWYGYTF

v_call: TRBV5-4
d_call: -
j_call: TRBJ1-6
cdr3_aa: CASSLDQGKSPLHF

v_call: TRBV4-1
d_call: -
j_call: TRBJ1-2
cdr3_aa: CASSPFLGTPKYHGYTF

v_call: TRBV10-2
d_call: TRBD1
j_call: TRBJ1-4
cdr3_aa: CASSKFRGTNEKLFF

v_call: TRBV5-1
d_call: -
j_call: TRBJ1-2
cdr3_aa: CASSSGQTNYGYTF

v_call: TRBV10-1
d_call: TRBD1
j_call: TRBJ2-7
cdr3_aa: CASRSGTGDSFYEQYF

v_call: TRBV5-1
d_call: TRBD1
j_call: TRBJ1-1
cdr3_aa: CASSTENRGSTEAFF

v_call: TRBV10-2
d_call: -
j_call: TRBJ1-5
cdr3_aa: CASSESRGNQPQHF

v_call: TRBV4-2
d_call: -
j_call: TRBJ1-6
cdr3_aa: CASSQDRSSPLHF

v_call: TRBV2
d_call: TRBD1
j_call: TRBJ1-6
cdr3_aa: CASRWDRGDSPLHF

v_call: TRBV7-7
d_call: TRBD2
j_call: TRBJ2-3
cdr3_aa: CASSAGLAFTDTQYF

v_call: TRBV15
d_call: -
j_call: TRBJ1-5
cdr3_aa: CATSRDSVVQPQHF

v_call: TRBV18
d_call: TRBD2
j_call: TRBJ2-7
cdr3_aa: CASSPQRGSSAYEQYF